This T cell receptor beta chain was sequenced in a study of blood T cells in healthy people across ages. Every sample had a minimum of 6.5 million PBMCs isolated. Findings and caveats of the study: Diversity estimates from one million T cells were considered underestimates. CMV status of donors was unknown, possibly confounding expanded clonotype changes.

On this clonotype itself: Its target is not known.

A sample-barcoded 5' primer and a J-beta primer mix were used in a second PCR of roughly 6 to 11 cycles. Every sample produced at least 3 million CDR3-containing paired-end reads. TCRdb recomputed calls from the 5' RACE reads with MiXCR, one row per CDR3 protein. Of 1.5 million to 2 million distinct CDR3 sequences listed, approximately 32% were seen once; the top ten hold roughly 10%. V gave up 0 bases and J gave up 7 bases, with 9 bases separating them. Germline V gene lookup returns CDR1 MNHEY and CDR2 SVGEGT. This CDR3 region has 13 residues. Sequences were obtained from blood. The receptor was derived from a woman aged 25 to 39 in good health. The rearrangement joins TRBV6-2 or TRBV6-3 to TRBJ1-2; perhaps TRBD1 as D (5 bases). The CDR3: CASSYSGGGGYTF. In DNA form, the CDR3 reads TGTGCCAGCAGTTACTCGGGGGGAGGTGGCTACACCTTC.